These 28 T cell receptor beta chains share one sample of origin, sequenced in a study of lymphopenia after photon versus proton radiotherapy. The assay was immunoSEQ multiplex PCR, and TCRdb's table has in-frame clones only and misses some. This sample has 65,000 to 90,000 clones; 92% occur once, and the top ten carry 2.2%. The starting material was peripheral blood, obtained from a patient treated with photon-based radiotherapy. These receptor sequences come from a woman aged 40 to 50 with cholangiocarcinoma.

The chain links TRBV27 to TRBJ2-3; 12 bases are a match to TRBD2. Trimming cost V 4 bases and J 0 bases; bases outside gene matches: 5. This CDR3 comprises 17 residues. In germline, CDR1 is MNHEY, CDR2 SMNVEV (reference sequence). CDR3 nucleotide sequence: TGTGCCAGCAGTTCCGGGACTAGCGGGTCTAGCACAGATACGCAGTATTTT. Protein sequence: CASSSGTSGSSTDTQYF.

Here the CDR3 DNA reads TGTGCCAGCAGCTCACCAGCCACTCGGGGGACTATTTACAATGAGCAGTTCTTC. Translation gives CASSSPATRGTIYNEQFF. The V and J genes are TRBV7-8 and TRBJ2-1, with TRBD2 matching over 7 bases. Germline V gene sequence: CDR1 SGHVS, CDR2 FQNEAQ. CDR3 length: 18 residues. V shed 4 bases and J 4 bases; nucleotides not matched to a gene: 16. Full variable domain (remainder filled in from reference TRBV7-8 and TRBJ2-1): GAGVSQSPRYKVAKRGQDVALRCDPISGHVSLFWYQQALGQGPEFLTYFQNEAQLDKSGLPSDRFFAERPEGSVSTLKIQRTQQEDSAVYLCASSSPATRGTIYNEQFFGPGTRLTVL.

This chain uses TRBV7-6 with TRBJ2-5; D is tentatively TRBD1 or TRBD2 (5 bases each). The CDR3 covers 15 residues. Germline V gene sequence: CDR1 SGHVS, CDR2 FNYEAQ. The V end lost 4 bases, the J end lost 5 bases, and 17 bases lay between the germline ends. In DNA, the CDR3 is TGTGCCAGCAGCTCGACGACTGGGACGAGGGAGACCCAGTACTTC. Residues: CASSSTTGTRETQYF. Based on the CDR3 plus reference TRBV7-6 and TRBJ2-5, the full variable domain is GAGVSQSPRYKVTKRGQDVALRCDPISGHVSLYWYRQALGQGPEFLTYFNYEAQQDKSGLPNDRFSAERPEGSISTLTIQRTEQRDSAMYRCASSSTTGTRETQYFGPGTRLLVL.

The chain combines TRBV7-2 with TRBJ2-7; D unclear. CDR3 length: 14 amino acids. The germline V gene encodes CDR1 SGHTA and CDR2 FQGNSA. Trimming removed 1 base at V and 0 bases at J, with 7 bases between. The CDR3 DNA follows: TGTGCCAGCAGCTTAGGCGGAACCTCCTACGAGCAGTACTTC. Encoded protein: CASSLGGTSYEQYF.

J is TRBJ1-1 and V is TRBV5-1; unclear D gene. Trimming stripped 4 bases from V and 10 bases from J, with 14 bases between. The CDR3 spans 12 residues. Per germline, CDR1 SGHRS and CDR2 YFSETQ. The chain's CDR3 is CASSPDQLGAFF. CDR3 nucleotide sequence: TGCGCCAGCAGCCCTGACCAGCTCGGAGCTTTCTTT. The whole variable domain, remainder taken from reference TRBV5-1 and TRBJ1-1, is KAGVTQTPRYLIKTRGQQVTLSCSPISGHRSVSWYQQTPGQGLQFLFEYFSETQRNKGNFPGRFSGRQFSNSRSEMNVSTLELGDSALYLCASSPDQLGAFFGQGTRLTVV.

The genes are TRBV7-2 and TRBJ1-4; weak D call: TRBD1 (6 bases). The CDR3 is 15 amino acids. Deletions cut 5 bases from V and 5 bases from J, with 15 bases between. The V gene's germline CDR1 is SGHTA and CDR2 FQGNSA. CDR3 amino acids: CASSPQGASNEKLFF. The CDR3 nucleotides read TGTGCCAGCAGCCCACAGGGCGCTTCCAATGAAAAACTGTTTTTT.

The rearrangement uses TRBV5-8 and TRBJ2-7, with 7 bases aligning to TRBD1. The V and J ends lost 3 bases and 2 bases, in that order; junction bases with no gene match: 8. Looked up from germline, CDR1 is SGHTS and CDR2 is YDEGEE. The CDR3 loop spans 15 amino acids. This chain's CDR3 is CASSSRDSTTYEQYF. In nucleotides, the CDR3 is TGTGCCAGCAGCTCCCGGGACAGCACAACCTACGAGCAGTACTTC. Complete variable domain (other parts from reference TRBV5-8 and TRBJ2-7): EAGVTQSPTHLIKTRGQQATLRCSPISGHTSVYWYQQALGLGLQFLLWYDEGEERNRGNFPPRFSGRQFPNYSSELNVNALELEDSALYLCASSSRDSTTYEQYFGPGTRLTVT.

The rearrangement uses TRBV5-1 and TRBJ2-1; D perhaps matches TRBD1 (6 bases). Trimming removed 2 bases at V and 0 bases at J, with 12 bases between. Germline-derived CDR1 and CDR2 are SGHRS and YFSETQ. CDR3 length: 16 residues. CDR3 nucleotides: TGCGCCAGCAGCTTCCAGGGGACCAACTCCTACAATGAGCAGTTCTTC. This sequence encodes CASSFQGTNSYNEQFF.

This chain joins TRBV5-1 and TRBJ2-1; 8 nucleotides align to TRBD1. In germline, CDR1 is SGHRS, CDR2 YFSETQ. Trimming at V came to 1 base and at J to 9 bases, leaving 0 bases not matched to a gene. This CDR3 has 12 residues. DNA for the CDR3: TGCGCCAGCAGCTTGACAGGGGGTGAGCAGTTCTTC. Protein sequence: CASSLTGGEQFF.

The J gene is TRBJ2-1, the V gene TRBV9; TRBD2 matches 8 bases. Per the germline V gene, CDR1 is SGDLS and CDR2 is YYNGEE. The ends lost 6 bases at V and 7 bases at J; junction bases unmatched: 12. This CDR3 region has 15 residues. The CDR3, as DNA: TGTGCCAGCACCACGGGGGGGCGGGAGGTGAATGAGCAGTTCTTC. Its protein product is CASTTGGREVNEQFF.

This clone was picked up a small number of times. The chain joins TRBV25-1 to TRBJ1-1; the match to TRBD1 covers 7 bases. This CDR3 has 14 residues. V shed 5 bases, J shed 4 bases, and the junction held 7 bases outside the gene matches. Germline CDR1 reads MGHDK; CDR2 reads SYGVNS. The CDR3 DNA reads as TGTGCCAGCAGTTCTTACAGGGGTCGCACTGAAGCTTTCTTT. This encodes CASSSYRGRTEAFF. The complete variable domain, with remaining parts taken from reference TRBV25-1 and TRBJ1-1, reads EADIYQTPRYLVIGTGKKITLECSQTMGHDKMYWYQQDPGMELHLIHYSYGVNSTEKGDLSSESTVSRIRTEHFPLTLESARPSHTSQYLCASSSYRGRTEAFFGQGTRLTVV.

The CDR3 loop reads CAISPGTDAFF. CDR3 sequence (DNA): TGTGCCATCAGCCCCGGGACAGATGCTTTCTTT. This sequence joins TRBV10-3 and TRBJ1-1, with 7 bases aligning to TRBD1. The V and J ends lost 6 bases and 11 bases, in that order; junction bases with no gene match: 6. Germline V gene lookup returns CDR1 ENHRY and CDR2 SYGVKD. This CDR3 contains 11 residues.

The chain links TRBV30 to TRBJ1-2; weak D call: TRBD1 (6 bases). V lost 4 bases, J lost 3 bases, and 12 bases lay in between. The CDR3 is 13 residues long. The V gene's germline CDR1 is GTSNPN and CDR2 SVGIG (reference sequence). CDR3 sequence (DNA): TGTGCCTGGAAACGGGACATCGACTATGGCTACACCTTC. Protein product: CAWKRDIDYGYTF.

V usage is TRBV29-1 and J usage is TRBJ2-7, with TRBD2 identical over 7 bases. With V trimmed by 5 bases and J by 2 bases, 9 bases remained unmatched. The germline V gene encodes CDR1 SQVTM and CDR2 ANQGSEA. This CDR3 is 14 amino acids long. In DNA form, the CDR3 reads TGCAGCGTTAAGGCGGCGGGAGCTACCTACGAGCAGTACTTC. This translates into CSVKAAGATYEQYF.

The chain couples TRBV19 to TRBJ2-2, with 14 bases lining up with TRBD2. Trimming at V came to 7 bases and at J to 1 base, leaving 14 bases not matched to a gene. This CDR3 has 20 amino acids. From germline, CDR1 is LNHDA and CDR2 SQIVND (reference sequence). Written as DNA, the CDR3 is TGTGCCAGTACCCCTTTCCCCGGGACTAGCGGGAGCCTGAACACCGGGGAGCTGTTTTTT. Protein sequence: CASTPFPGTSGSLNTGELFF.

V gene TRBV6-1 combines with J gene TRBJ2-1; TRBD2 might be the D (6 bases). CDR1 and CDR2 (germline): MNHNS, SASEGT. This CDR3 is 17 amino acids long. V gave up 3 bases and J gave up 2 bases, with 17 bases separating them. CDR3 nucleotides: TGTGCCAGCAGTGATCCCCGCGGGGCCGAGACCTACAATGAGCAGTTCTTC. Translating gives CASSDPRGAETYNEQFF.

The rearrangement joins TRBV28 to TRBJ1-2; 8 bases are shared with TRBD1. Germline CDR1 MDHEN, CDR2 SYDVKM. This CDR3 region has 17 residues. With 3 bases clipped from V and 5 bases from J, the junction kept 14 bases outside the gene matches. CDR3 nucleotides: TGTGCCAGCAGTTTCGGGGAGGGGACAGGTCCGGCATATGGCTACACCTTC. Amino acids: CASSFGEGTGPAYGYTF.

V and J are TRBV7-9 and TRBJ1-1, with D possibly matching TRBD1 (5 bases). The V end lost 3 bases, the J end lost 1 base, and 9 bases lay between the germline ends. Germline V gene data show CDR1 as SEHNR and CDR2 as FQNEAQ (reference sequence). This CDR3 spans 14 amino acids. The CDR3 here is CASSFPGQNTEAFF. CDR3 DNA sequence: TGTGCCAGCAGCTTTCCCGGACAGAACACTGAAGCTTTCTTT.

The chain is built from TRBV5-6 and TRBJ1-5; D ambiguous. Germline CDR1 is SGHDT and CDR2 is YYEEEE. V lost 1 base and J lost 3, with 14 bases in between. The CDR3 loop spans 16 amino acids. The CDR3 nucleotides read TGTGCCAGCAGCTTGTTTCGCAGACTAGACAATCAGCCCCAGCATTTT. Translation gives CASSLFRRLDNQPQHF. Full variable domain (outside the CDR3, taken from reference TRBV5-6 and TRBJ1-5): DAGVTQSPTHLIKTRGQQVTLRCSPKSGHDTVSWYQQALGQGPQFIFQYYEEEERQRGNFPDRFSGHQFPNYSSELNVNALLLGDSALYLCASSLFRRLDNQPQHFGDGTRLSIL.

The chain combines TRBV7-3 with TRBJ2-7, with D perhaps given as TRBD1 or TRBD2 (5 bases each). The CDR3 sequence is 13 residues long. Per germline, CDR1 SGHTA and CDR2 FQGTGA. Trimming cost V 6 bases and J 6 bases, with 15 bases left between them. This CDR3 is CASSIGDLGEQYF. The CDR3 DNA reads as TGTGCCAGCAGTATTGGGGACCTAGGCGAGCAGTACTTC.

This chain joins TRBV4-1 and TRBJ2-2; TRBD2 matches at 8 bases. From germline, CDR1 is MGHRA and CDR2 YSYEKL. Trimming at V came to 3 bases and at J to 1 base, leaving 4 bases not matched to a gene. This CDR3 contains 16 residues. The CDR3 DNA sequence: TGCGCCAGCAGCCAGAGTCTAGCGGGGAACACCGGGGAGCTGTTTTTT. It yields the protein CASSQSLAGNTGELFF.

The V and J genes are TRBV5-4 and TRBJ2-3; 7 bases are a match to TRBD2. The germline gives CDR1 SGHNT, CDR2 YYREEE (reference sequence). The CDR3 has 11 amino acids. Trimming cost V 3 bases and J 8 bases; bases outside gene matches: 0. CDR3 bases: TGTGCCAGCAGCTCGGGGGGTACGCAGTATTTT. As protein: CASSSGGTQYF.

This chain connects TRBV5-4 to TRBJ1-1, with TRBD1 as a possible D gene (5 bases). The CDR3 spans 13 residues. Deletions cut 2 bases from V and 5 bases from J, with 10 bases between. Germline-derived CDR1 and CDR2 are SGHNT and YYREEE (reference sequence). CDR3: CASSLGDGTEAFF. As DNA, the CDR3 is TGTGCCAGCAGCTTAGGGGATGGTACTGAAGCTTTCTTT.

This clone was recorded once. The chain combines TRBV6-1 with TRBJ1-1; TRBD1 aligns across 7 bases. The V and J ends lost 8 bases and 7 bases, in that order; junction bases with no gene match: 1. The CDR3 extends over 10 amino acids. CDR1 is MNHNS and CDR2 is SASEGT in the germline V gene. The CDR3 coding sequence is TGTGCCAGCCGGGACAGTGAAGCTTTCTTT. Its translation: CASRDSEAFF.

The genes are TRBV2 and TRBJ2-5, with 8 bases fitting TRBD1. The CDR3 spans 14 residues. V trimming: 5 bases; J trimming: 4 bases; junction bases outside the gene matches: 6. Germline V gene data show CDR1 as SNHLY and CDR2 as FYNNEI. CDR3 nucleotide sequence: TGTGCCAGCAGTAACCAACAGGGGGGAGAGACCCAGTACTTC. It specifies CASSNQQGGETQYF.

This clone was seen a handful of times. The rearrangement joins TRBV18 to TRBJ1-4, with D perhaps TRBD1 (5 bases). This CDR3 is built from 12 residues. Germline-derived CDR1 and CDR2 are KGHSH and LQKENI. V lost 5 bases and J 7 bases, leaving 8 bases between the germline ends. CDR3 coding DNA: TGTGCCAGCTCAGCGGGGCGTGAAAAACTGTTTTTT. Its protein product is CASSAGREKLFF.

The J gene is TRBJ1-3, the V gene TRBV30, with D possibly TRBD1 on 5 matching bases. The CDR3 contains 16 residues. Trimming removed 0 bases at V and 4 bases at J, with 16 bases between. Germline loops: CDR1 GTSNPN, CDR2 SVGIG (reference sequence). This chain's CDR3 is CAWSVKAGRAGNTIYF. As DNA, the CDR3 is TGTGCCTGGAGTGTAAAGGCCGGCAGGGCCGGAAACACCATATATTTT.

The chain is built from TRBV6-5 and TRBJ1-6; D is unresolved. This CDR3 has 13 amino acids. Per the germline V gene, CDR1 is MNHEY and CDR2 is SVGAGI. V lost 2 bases and J lost 9, with 8 bases in between. The CDR3 is CASSYEGISPLHF. For the CDR3, the DNA is TGTGCCAGCAGTTACGAGGGTATTTCACCCCTCCACTTT.